Given below is one T cell receptor beta chain in context. V lost 5 bases and J 0 bases, leaving 11 bases between the germline ends. The CDR3 is 15 residues long. Germline values: CDR1 LNHNV, CDR2 YYDKDF (reference sequence). This sample was taken from a study of T cells in Graves' hyperthyroidism and ophthalmopathy. Amplification targeted TCR beta CDR3 regions from RNA transcripts. Researchers ran a first-round RT-PCR on the TCR CDR3 using the HTBI primer set. TCRdb reprocessed the multiplex PCR reads via MiXCR and lists one record per CDR3 protein. The sample gives under 400,000 distinct CDR3 sequences, approximately 13% of which show up once; around 9.2% is in the top ten.

V gene TRBV15 combines with J gene TRBJ2-1, with D unclear. Sequencing used blood. The clonotype originates from a woman under 30 with Graves' hyperthyroidism. CDR3 loop: CATSSDGSSYNEQFF. The CDR3 DNA reads TGTGCCACCAGCTCCGACGGTAGCTCCTACAATGAGCAGTTCTTC.